This T cell receptor (beta chain) originates from a study of T cells in Graves' hyperthyroidism and ophthalmopathy. For the study at large: Sampling of peripheral blood happened at initial diagnosis, prior to any treatment.

Trimming shortened V by 6 bases and J by 3 bases, and 12 bases separated the two germline ends. This CDR3 has 14 residues. Regions amplified from RNA transcripts were the TCR beta CDR3 regions. A first-round RT-PCR of the TCR CDR3 used the HTBI primer set. Using its own MiXCR run on the multiplex PCR reads, TCRdb lists one record per CDR3 protein. The repertoire holds 500,000 to 650,000 distinct CDR3 sequences, with roughly 21% as singletons. This clonotype originated in a man between 35 and 55 years old with Graves' ophthalmopathy. Material for sequencing was blood. The chain uses TRBV12-3 or TRBV12-4 and TRBJ1-5; a possible D gene is TRBD1 (6 bases). The CDR3 here is CASRGWGANQPQHF. The CDR3 region has the DNA TGTGCCAGCAGGGGGTGGGGGGCCAATCAGCCCCAGCATTTT.